This T cell receptor (beta chain) was identified during a study of shared clonotypes between healthy human individuals. Spread over ten immunoSEQ deep assay plates, unsorted PBMC DNA underwent sequencing. The method was immunoSEQ multiplex PCR; TCRdb's version includes in-frame clones alone and lacks a portion of them. The sample has 450,000 to 500,000 clones; about 84% are singletons. Study-level points and caveats: Tissues were not sampled, only blood, and their repertoires likely differ.

V lost 5 bases to trimming and J lost 2 bases, with 13 bases between them. CDR3 length: 14 residues. Germline CDR1 is MGHRA and CDR2 is YSYEKL. The sample holds many counts of this clone. Antigen unknown. The identical CDR3 is also encoded by other nucleotide sequences in the sample. This chain links TRBV4-1 with TRBJ2-7; TRBD1 is a possible D gene (6 bases). The sequencing sample was made of PBMCs. This receptor was obtained from a woman aged 40-49 years in good health. Some clones in this sample may be carry-over from other donors' samples. The CDR3 DNA follows: TGCGCCAGCAGCTTAATGACAGGTCCCTACGAGCAGTACTTC. Translated, it gives CASSLMTGPYEQYF.